Below, 17 T cell receptor beta chains from the same sample are listed, as sequenced in a study of T cell responses to AZD1222 COVID-19 vaccine (dated by TCRdb to 2020 to 2023). Libraries came from the immunoSEQ multiplex PCR assay. TCRdb obtained this table from immuneACCESS and retained in-frame rearrangements with V and J assigned. These tables miss some clones; where compared with another copy, unresolved V genes account for less than half of the shortfall, and the remainder is unexplained. The sample includes around 94,000 clones, with 70% to 90% observed a single time. The ten largest clonotypes hold about 19% of the sample. The time point label, read with the paper, signifies: baseline before first vaccination. The material was peripheral blood, obtained on day 0 of AZD1222 vaccination. Receptors were obtained from an adult in good health.

The chain has TRBV28 and TRBJ2-7, with D unclear. Germline assignment: CDR1 MDHEN and CDR2 SYDVKM. This CDR3 is built from 11 residues. Trimming shortened V by 6 bases and J by 2 bases, and 5 bases separated the two germline ends. The CDR3 coding sequence is TGTGCCAGCAGGTCTGCCTACGAGCAGTACTTC. Its protein product is CASRSAYEQYF.

This chain uses TRBV4-2 with TRBJ1-3; 7 bases align to TRBD1. The CDR3 has 16 amino acids. V gave up 0 bases and J gave up 4 bases; unmatched junction bases: 6. Per the germline V gene, CDR1 is LGHNA and CDR2 is YNFKEQ. CDR3 amino acids: CASSQDEGAQGNTIYF. The CDR3 region has the DNA TGTGCCAGCAGCCAAGATGAGGGGGCCCAGGGAAACACCATATATTTT.

The chain employs TRBV5-5 and TRBJ1-2, with D perhaps matching TRBD1 (5 bases). The CDR3 is 14 amino acids. Trimming cost V 2 bases and J 4 bases, with 12 bases left between them. Germline V gives CDR1 SGHKS, CDR2 YYEKEE (reference sequence). The DNA of the CDR3 is TGTGCCAGCAGCTTAGACAGACAGCTCTATGGCTACACCTTC. Residues: CASSLDRQLYGYTF.

The chain combines TRBV15 with TRBJ2-3; 8 nucleotides match TRBD1. The germline CDR1 and CDR2 sequences are LNHNV and YYDKDF (reference sequence). With 2 bases clipped from V and 5 bases from J, the junction kept 6 bases outside the gene matches. The CDR3 has 15 amino acids. The CDR3 nucleotides read TGTGCCACCAGCAGACAACAGGGGGGAAGAGATACGCAGTATTTT. Translation: CATSRQQGGRDTQYF. The full variable domain, with the rest looked up from reference TRBV15 and TRBJ2-3, is DAMVIQNPRYQVTQFGKPVTLSCSQTLNHNVMYWYQQKSSQAPKLLFHYYDKDFNNEADTPDNFQSRRPNTSFCFLDIRSPGLGDTAMYLCATSRQQGGRDTQYFGPGTRLTVL.

The chain uses TRBV2 and TRBJ1-1, with D unresolved. V lost 4 bases, J lost 3 bases, and 6 bases lay in between. This CDR3 has 12 amino acids. Germline V gene data show CDR1 as SNHLY and CDR2 as FYNNEI. CDR3 DNA sequence: TGTGCCAGCAGTGTCAGAGACACTGAAGCTTTCTTT. It yields the protein CASSVRDTEAFF. The full variable domain, its missing parts supplied by reference TRBV2 and TRBJ1-1, is EPEVTQTPSHQVTQMGQEVILRCVPISNHLYFYWYRQILGQKVEFLVSFYNNEISEKSEIFDDQFSVERPDGSNFTLKIRSTKLEDSAMYFCASSVRDTEAFFGQGTRLTVV.

The CDR3 DNA reads as TGTGCCAGCAGCCTACTAGCGGGGGGGCTCACAGATACGCAGTATTTT. It specifies CASSLLAGGLTDTQYF. The chain carries TRBV2 and TRBJ2-3; 13 bases agree with TRBD2. The germline V gene has CDR1 SNHLY and CDR2 FYNNEI. This CDR3 is built from 16 residues. With V trimmed by 6 bases and J by 2 bases, 5 bases remained unmatched.

This chain uses TRBV18 with TRBJ1-5, with a tentative D call TRBD1 (6 bases). The CDR3 runs 16 residues. With 2 bases removed from V and 2 bases from J, the gap between germline ends came to 13 bases. Germline lookup yields CDR1 KGHSH and CDR2 LQKENI. CDR3 loop: CASSPYREVGNQPQHF. The CDR3, as DNA: TGTGCCAGCTCACCATACAGGGAGGTTGGCAATCAGCCCCAGCATTTT.

This clone was counted a single time. The chain combines TRBV5-1 with TRBJ1-5; D ambiguous. The CDR3 runs to 13 residues. CDR1 and CDR2 (germline): SGHRS, YFSETQ. Trimming took off 4 bases at V and 0 bases at J, with 5 bases between the two ends. This CDR3 reads CASSKGSNQPQHF. The CDR3 nucleotides read TGCGCCAGCAGCAAGGGTAGCAATCAGCCCCAGCATTTT.

The CDR3 loop reads CASSFEQGNTEAFF. The CDR3 region has the DNA TGTGCCAGCAGCTTCGAACAGGGAAACACTGAAGCTTTCTTT. The chain uses TRBV11-1 and TRBJ1-1, with D perhaps TRBD1 (6 bases). The length of the CDR3 is 14 residues. The V end was cut by 3 bases, the J end by 2 bases, with 10 bases between. The germline V gene encodes CDR1 SGHAT and CDR2 FQDESV (reference sequence).

The table lists this clone with a few counts. The chain carries TRBV3-1 (or the pseudogene TRBV3-2) and TRBJ2-5, with unresolved D. Trimming removed 0 bases from V and 4 bases from J, with 3 bases in between. CDR1 LGHDT and CDR2 YNNKEL come from the germline V gene (reference sequence). The CDR3 consists of 12 residues. CDR3 nucleotides: TGTGCCAGCAGCCAAGACGGAGAGACCCAGTACTTC. Its translation is CASSQDGETQYF.

The chain couples TRBV20-1 to TRBJ2-1, with D unresolved. CDR1 and CDR2 from the germline V gene are DFQATT and SNEGSKA (reference sequence). The CDR3 length is 11 residues. Between the trimmed V and J ends, which lost 6 bases and 3 bases, there was a span of 6 bases. In DNA form, the CDR3 reads TGCAGTGCAGCAGACTACAATGAGCAGTTCTTC. Its translation: CSAADYNEQFF.

The rearrangement joins TRBV3-1 (or the pseudogene TRBV3-2) to TRBJ2-3; 9 bases fit TRBD2. V shed 7 bases and J 4 bases; nucleotides not matched to a gene: 3. This CDR3 has 13 amino acids. Germline assignment: CDR1 LGHDT and CDR2 YNNKEL (reference sequence). CDR3 nucleotide sequence: TGTGCCAGCACGACTAGCGGTGCAGATACGCAGTATTTT. Its protein is CASTTSGADTQYF.

The V and J genes are TRBV5-5 and TRBJ1-2, with D maybe TRBD1 (5 bases). From germline, CDR1 is SGHKS and CDR2 YYEKEE (reference sequence). V was cut by 0 bases and J by 5 bases, with 8 bases left in between. This CDR3 has 13 residues. Here the CDR3 DNA reads TGTGCCAGCAGCTTGGACAGGAGATATGGCTACACCTTC. Encoded protein: CASSLDRRYGYTF.

V gene TRBV5-8 combines with J gene TRBJ1-4; D unclear. The CDR3 is made up of 16 amino acids. The V end lost 7 bases, the J end lost 3 bases, and 19 bases lay between the germline ends. CDR1 is SGHTS and CDR2 is YDEGEE in the germline V gene. CDR3 in amino acids: CASGALVGSSNEKLFF. The CDR3 coding sequence is TGTGCCAGCGGAGCGTTGGTGGGGTCCTCTAATGAAAAACTGTTTTTT.

V gene TRBV19 combines with J gene TRBJ1-5, with D perhaps matching TRBD1 (5 bases). The germline CDR1 and CDR2 sequences are LNHDA and SQIVND (reference sequence). V was cut by 8 bases and J by 6 bases, with 14 bases left in between. The CDR3 spans 13 residues. The chain's CDR3 is CASGDESVQPQHF. CDR3 DNA sequence: TGTGCCAGTGGGGACGAATCGGTTCAGCCCCAGCATTTT. The full variable domain, completed using reference TRBV19 and TRBJ1-5, is DGGITQSPKYLFRKEGQNVTLSCEQNLNHDAMYWYRQDPGQGLRLIYYSQIVNDFQKGDIAEGYSVSREKKESFPLTVTSAQKNPTAFYLCASGDESVQPQHFGDGTRLSIL.

The V gene is TRBV5-6, the J gene TRBJ2-5; D not resolved. The CDR3 has 13 residues. Germline V CDR1 and CDR2: SGHDT, YYEEEE. Trimming took 0 bases from V and 0 from J, leaving 3 bases between them. The CDR3 protein is CASSLGDQETQYF. The CDR3 coding sequence is TGTGCCAGCAGCTTGGGAGACCAAGAGACCCAGTACTTC.

The J gene is TRBJ1-1, the V gene TRBV9; D remains ambiguous. The V end was cut by 4 bases, the J end by 1 base, with 11 bases between. This CDR3 is 14 amino acids long. The germline V gene has CDR1 SGDLS and CDR2 YYNGEE. DNA of the CDR3: TGTGCCAGCAGCAGAAGTGAGTGGAACACTGAAGCTTTCTTT. It translates to CASSRSEWNTEAFF.